These 11 T cell receptor beta chains were sequenced from one sample in a study of cytomegalovirus exposure and HLA in healthy donors. Use of 60 Vbeta and 13 Jbeta primers characterized the PCR. Produced via immunoSEQ multiplex PCR; TCRdb's table is partial and in-frame only. The sample has about 120,000 clones; 60% to 80% are singletons. The sample comprised PBMCs. The receptors here all came from a human donor in good health.

The chain carries TRBV6-5 and TRBJ2-3; no firm D call. V was trimmed by 2 bases and J by 1 base, leaving 10 bases between them. CDR3 length: 15 amino acids. The V gene's germline CDR1 is MNHEY and CDR2 SVGAGI. The CDR3 sequence: CASSYKWAGTDTQYF. In nucleotides, the CDR3 is TGTGCCAGCAGTTACAAATGGGCAGGCACAGATACGCAGTATTTT.

The V and J genes are TRBV19 and TRBJ2-3; possibly TRBD2 for D (6 bases). The CDR3 has 14 amino acids. Germline V gene sequence: CDR1 LNHDA, CDR2 SQIVND (reference sequence). CDR3 region: CAVGWAEGTDTQYF. DNA for the CDR3: TGTGCTGTAGGATGGGCGGAGGGGACAGATACGCAGTATTTT.

This sequence joins TRBV19 and TRBJ1-5, with D unclear. Deletions cut 5 bases from V and 11 bases from J, with 16 bases between. CDR1 is LNHDA and CDR2 is SQIVND in the germline V gene (reference sequence). The CDR3 has 13 residues. This chain's CDR3 is CASSPQYGGAQHF. The DNA for the CDR3 is TGTGCCAGTAGTCCGCAGTATGGTGGAGCCCAGCATTTT.

This chain links TRBV10-2 with TRBJ1-1, with a possible D match to TRBD1 (6 bases). This CDR3 is 14 amino acids long. The germline V gene encodes CDR1 WSHSY and CDR2 SAAADI. V was clipped by 7 bases and J by 0 bases, with 12 bases between them. CDR3 nucleotide sequence: TGCGCCAGCAACGACAGGACGATGAACACTGAAGCTTTCTTT. This codes for CASNDRTMNTEAFF.

The rearrangement joins TRBV27 to TRBJ2-2, with unresolved D. The germline V gene has CDR1 MNHEY and CDR2 SMNVEV (reference sequence). This CDR3 comprises 14 residues. V lost 3 bases to trimming and J lost 0 bases, with 5 bases between them. The CDR3 sequence is CASSFSANTGELFF. In DNA, the CDR3 is TGTGCCAGCAGTTTCTCGGCGAACACCGGGGAGCTGTTTTTT.

The chain has TRBV6-5 and TRBJ1-5, with D possibly being TRBD1 (6 bases). The germline CDR1 and CDR2 sequences are MNHEY and SVGAGI. V lost 9 bases to trimming and J lost 3 bases, with 15 bases between them. There are 14 residues in the CDR3. CDR3 loop: CASQRGGYNQPQHF. The CDR3, as DNA: TGTGCCAGTCAACGAGGGGGATACAATCAGCCCCAGCATTTT.

The genes are TRBV7-3 and TRBJ1-1; D remains ambiguous. Trimming removed 4 bases from V and 0 bases from J, with 9 bases in between. The germline gives CDR1 SGHTA, CDR2 FQGTGA. The CDR3 is made up of 14 amino acids. The DNA for the CDR3 is TGTGCCAGCAGCTCCGGACTCCTGAACACTGAAGCTTTCTTT. Translated: CASSSGLLNTEAFF. Based on the CDR3 plus reference TRBV7-3 and TRBJ1-1, the full variable domain is GAGVSQTPSNKVTEKGKYVELRCDPISGHTALYWYRQSLGQGPEFLIYFQGTGAADDSGLPNDRFFAVRPEGSVSTLKIQRTERGDSAVYLCASSSGLLNTEAFFGQGTRLTVV.

In its sample, this clone was seen once. V and J are TRBV5-6 and TRBJ2-4, with 8 bases aligning to TRBD1. The CDR3 sequence is 14 residues long. The V segment lost 3 bases and the J segment 8 bases; nucleotides outside the gene matches: 7. The germline gives CDR1 SGHDT, CDR2 YYEEEE. CDR3 DNA sequence: TGTGCCAGCAGCTCCAGGGGGCTCGGGGACATTCAGTACTTC. Protein product: CASSSRGLGDIQYF.

J is TRBJ2-7 and V is TRBV28, with 10 nucleotides matching TRBD1. This CDR3 region has 14 residues. Germline V gives CDR1 MDHEN, CDR2 SYDVKM. J lost 6 bases, V lost 2 bases, and 4 bases had no gene match. Written as DNA, the CDR3 is TGTGCCAGCAGTTTAGATGGGACAGGGGTCGAGCAGTACTTC. This translates into CASSLDGTGVEQYF. Full variable domain (outside the CDR3, taken from reference TRBV28 and TRBJ2-7): DVKVTQSSRYLVKRTGEKVFLECVQDMDHENMFWYRQDPGLGLRLIYFSYDVKMKEKGDIPEGYSVSREKKERFSLILESASTNQTSMYLCASSLDGTGVEQYFGPGTRLTVT.

The chain carries TRBV5-1 and TRBJ2-3, with D perhaps matching TRBD2 (5 bases). The germline gives CDR1 SGHRS, CDR2 YFSETQ. Trimming shortened V by 4 bases and J by 2 bases, and 14 bases separated the two germline ends. This CDR3 has 15 residues. The CDR3 sequence: CASSPRSGNTDTQYF. Written as DNA, the CDR3 is TGCGCCAGCAGCCCAAGATCGGGAAACACAGATACGCAGTATTTT.

V is TRBV7-8 and J is TRBJ2-2, with D possibly TRBD1 on 5 matching bases. V gave up 3 bases and J gave up 7 bases, with 9 bases separating them. Germline CDR1 and CDR2: SGHVS and FQNEAQ. This CDR3 region has 13 residues. The DNA for the CDR3 is TGTGCCAGCAGCTTGGGGCAGAGCGGGGAGCTGTTTTTT. Translated, it gives CASSLGQSGELFF. The whole variable domain, remainder taken from reference TRBV7-8 and TRBJ2-2, is GAGVSQSPRYKVAKRGQDVALRCDPISGHVSLFWYQQALGQGPEFLTYFQNEAQLDKSGLPSDRFFAERPEGSVSTLKIQRTQQEDSAVYLCASSLGQSGELFFGEGSRLTVL.